These 8 T cell receptor beta chains were sequenced from one sample in a study of PD-1 blockade in classical Hodgkin lymphoma. All trial patients relapsed after autologous stem cell transplantation. TCRdb keeps only in-frame clones here, not all; method: immunoSEQ multiplex PCR. The sample has 70,000 to 85,000 clones; 85% to 95% are singletons. The sequencing here drew on peripheral blood mononuclear cells (PBMCs), taken at baseline. The receptors were gathered from a human donor with classical Hodgkin lymphoma.

The gene calls are TRBV28 and TRBJ2-1; tentatively, D is TRBD2 (5 bases). Looked up from germline, CDR1 is MDHEN and CDR2 is SYDVKM. This CDR3 has 14 residues. Between the trimmed V and J ends, which lost 6 bases and 9 bases, there was a span of 18 bases. The CDR3: CASSPGKWISEQFF. The CDR3 DNA is TGTGCCAGCAGCCCCGGGAAGTGGATCAGTGAGCAGTTCTTC.

This rearrangement joins TRBV14 to TRBJ2-5, with D hard to call. Trimming shortened V by 2 bases and J by 4 bases, and 5 bases separated the two germline ends. The CDR3 has 12 residues. Germline V CDR1 and CDR2: SGHDN, FVKESK. The CDR3 region has the DNA TGTGCCAGCAGCCAAAGGAGAGAGACCCAGTACTTC. It specifies CASSQRRETQYF. The variable domain in full, with the rest retrieved from reference TRBV14 and TRBJ2-5, is EAGVTQFPSHSVIEKGQTVTLRCDPISGHDNLYWYRRVMGKEIKFLLHFVKESKQDESGMPNNRFLAERTGGTYSTLKVQPAELEDSGVYFCASSQRRETQYFGPGTRLLVL.

The chain employs TRBV7-2 and TRBJ2-7, with a tentative D call TRBD1 (6 bases). Germline V gives CDR1 SGHTA, CDR2 FQGNSA. V lost 5 bases and J 3 bases, leaving 17 bases between the germline ends. The CDR3 length is 15 residues. DNA for the CDR3: TGTGCCAGCAGCCCCGCCTCGGACAGTTTCTACGAGCAGTACTTC. This sequence encodes CASSPASDSFYEQYF.

CDR3: CASSPGGGGYNEQFF. Written as DNA, the CDR3 is TGTGCCAGCAGCCCTGGCGGGGGGGGGTACAATGAGCAGTTCTTC. The chain uses TRBV11-2 and TRBJ2-1; 9 bases line up with TRBD2. The ends lost 5 bases at V and 4 bases at J; junction bases unmatched: 6. The CDR3 sequence is 15 residues long. Per the germline V gene, CDR1 is SGHAT and CDR2 is FQNNGV. Full variable domain (remainder filled in from reference TRBV11-2 and TRBJ2-1): EAGVAQSPRYKIIEKRQSVAFWCNPISGHATLYWYQQILGQGPKLLIQFQNNGVVDDSQLPKDRFSAERLKGVDSTLKIQPAKLEDSAVYLCASSPGGGGYNEQFFGPGTRLTVL.

The chain recombines TRBV7-6 with TRBJ2-3; TRBD2 matches at 12 bases. The CDR3 is made up of 16 amino acids. V was pared by 5 bases and J by 2 bases, with 5 bases of the junction left unmatched. The germline V gene encodes CDR1 SGHVS and CDR2 FNYEAQ. The chain's CDR3 is CASSAPSGGDTDTQYF. CDR3 DNA sequence: TGTGCCAGCAGCGCGCCTAGCGGGGGGGACACAGATACGCAGTATTTT.

This sequence joins TRBV10-3 and TRBJ2-7; D is perhaps TRBD1 (5 bases). CDR1 and CDR2 (germline): ENHRY, SYGVKD. This CDR3 has 13 residues. The germline V and J ends were trimmed by 4 bases and 3 bases, with 10 bases remaining between them. The CDR3 protein is CAISGLQGYEQYF. The CDR3 DNA sequence: TGTGCCATCAGTGGTCTTCAGGGCTACGAGCAGTACTTC.

This sequence joins TRBV20-1 and TRBJ1-2; D remains ambiguous. The V gene lost 6 bases and the J gene lost 8 bases, with 13 bases spanning the gap. The CDR3 length is 11 residues. Germline CDR1 is DFQATT and CDR2 is SNEGSKA (reference sequence). CDR3 residues: CSASGPEGYTF. The CDR3 DNA follows: TGCAGTGCCAGCGGGCCCGAAGGCTACACCTTC.

The rearrangement joins TRBV7-8 to TRBJ1-5; 8 bases fit TRBD1. This CDR3 region has 18 residues. In germline, CDR1 is SGHVS, CDR2 FQNEAQ. J lost 7 bases, V lost 1 base, and 15 bases had no gene match. CDR3 sequence: CASSLVRRPGTGRQPQHF. CDR3 bases: TGTGCCAGCAGCTTAGTACGCCGGCCCGGGACAGGACGGCAGCCCCAGCATTTT.